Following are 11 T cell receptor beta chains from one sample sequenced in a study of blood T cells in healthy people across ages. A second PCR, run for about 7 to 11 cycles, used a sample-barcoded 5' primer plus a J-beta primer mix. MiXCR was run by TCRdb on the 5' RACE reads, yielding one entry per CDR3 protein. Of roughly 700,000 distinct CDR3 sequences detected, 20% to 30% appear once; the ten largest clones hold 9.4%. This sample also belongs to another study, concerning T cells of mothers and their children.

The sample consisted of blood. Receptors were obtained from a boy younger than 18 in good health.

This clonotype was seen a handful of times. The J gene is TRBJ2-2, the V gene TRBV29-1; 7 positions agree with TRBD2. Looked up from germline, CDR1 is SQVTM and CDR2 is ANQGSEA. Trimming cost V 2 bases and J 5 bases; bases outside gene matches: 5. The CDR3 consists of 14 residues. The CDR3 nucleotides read TGCAGCGTTGAAAGTCCGCGGGAGACCGGGGAGCTGTTTTTT. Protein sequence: CSVESPRETGELFF.

CDR3 residues: CASSPTGDFSGGETQYF. In nucleotides, the CDR3 is TGTGCCAGCAGCCCAACCGGGGACTTTAGCGGGGGGGAGACCCAGTACTTC. This chain joins TRBV6-1 and TRBJ2-5; TRBD2 matches 10 bases. This CDR3 is built from 17 residues. The V segment lost 6 bases and the J segment 5 bases; nucleotides outside the gene matches: 15. Germline assignment: CDR1 MNHNS and CDR2 SASEGT.

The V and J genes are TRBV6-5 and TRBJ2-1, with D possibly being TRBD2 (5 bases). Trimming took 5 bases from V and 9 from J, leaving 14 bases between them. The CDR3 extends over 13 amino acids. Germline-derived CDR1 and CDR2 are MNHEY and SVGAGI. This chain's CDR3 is CASSQGLWAEQFF. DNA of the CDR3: TGTGCCAGCAGTCAAGGACTGTGGGCTGAGCAGTTCTTC.

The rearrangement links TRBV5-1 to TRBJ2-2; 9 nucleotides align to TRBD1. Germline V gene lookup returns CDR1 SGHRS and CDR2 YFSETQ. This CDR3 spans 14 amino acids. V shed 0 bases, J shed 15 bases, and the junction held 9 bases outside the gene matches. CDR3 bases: TGCGCCAGCAGCTTGGATCCGGGACAGGGCTTGATGTTTTTT. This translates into CASSLDPGQGLMFF.

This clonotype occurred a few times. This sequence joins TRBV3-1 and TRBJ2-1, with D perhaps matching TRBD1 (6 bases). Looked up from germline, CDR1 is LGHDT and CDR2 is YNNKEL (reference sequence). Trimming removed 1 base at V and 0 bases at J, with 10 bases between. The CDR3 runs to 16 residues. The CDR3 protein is CASSQGIGGSYNEQFF. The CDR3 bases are TGTGCCAGCAGCCAAGGTATAGGGGGCTCCTACAATGAGCAGTTCTTC.

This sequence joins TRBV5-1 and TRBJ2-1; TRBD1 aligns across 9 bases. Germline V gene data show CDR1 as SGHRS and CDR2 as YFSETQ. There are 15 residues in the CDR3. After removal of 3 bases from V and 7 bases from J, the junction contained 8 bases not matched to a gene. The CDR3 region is CASSSTGGRENEQFF. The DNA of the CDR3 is TGCGCCAGCAGCTCCACAGGGGGCCGTGAGAATGAGCAGTTCTTC.

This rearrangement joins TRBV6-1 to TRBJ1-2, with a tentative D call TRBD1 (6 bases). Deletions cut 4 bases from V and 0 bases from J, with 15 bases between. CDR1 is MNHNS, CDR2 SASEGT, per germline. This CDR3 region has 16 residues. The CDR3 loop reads CASSAKLDRANYGYTF. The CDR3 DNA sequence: TGTGCCAGCAGTGCCAAATTGGACAGAGCTAACTATGGCTACACCTTC.

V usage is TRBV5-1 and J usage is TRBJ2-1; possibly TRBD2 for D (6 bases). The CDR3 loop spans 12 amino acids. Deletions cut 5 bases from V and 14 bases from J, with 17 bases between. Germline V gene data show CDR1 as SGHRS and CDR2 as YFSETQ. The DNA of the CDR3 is TGCGCCAGCAGTTACGGACCGGGACTGAAGTTCTTC. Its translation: CASSYGPGLKFF.

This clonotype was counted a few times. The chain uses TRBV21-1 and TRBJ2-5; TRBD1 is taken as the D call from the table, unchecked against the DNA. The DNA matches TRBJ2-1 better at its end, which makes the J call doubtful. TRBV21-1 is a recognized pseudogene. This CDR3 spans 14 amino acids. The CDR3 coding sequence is TGTGCCAGCAGCCCCCGCACCCGGGGAAATGAGCAGTTCTTC. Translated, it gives CASSPRTRGNEQFF.

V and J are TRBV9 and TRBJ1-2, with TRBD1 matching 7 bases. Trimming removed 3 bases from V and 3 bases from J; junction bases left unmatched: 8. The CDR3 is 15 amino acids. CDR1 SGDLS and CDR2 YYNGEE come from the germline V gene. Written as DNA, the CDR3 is TGTGCCAGCAGCGCCGAGACAGGGACATACTATGGCTACACCTTC. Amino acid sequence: CASSAETGTYYGYTF.

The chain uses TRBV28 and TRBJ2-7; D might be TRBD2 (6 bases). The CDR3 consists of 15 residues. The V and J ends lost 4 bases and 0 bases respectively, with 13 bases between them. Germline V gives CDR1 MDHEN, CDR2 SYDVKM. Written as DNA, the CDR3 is TGTGCCAGCAGTTCATTAGCGGATAGCTCCTACGAGCAGTACTTC. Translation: CASSSLADSSYEQYF.